The following is a TCR beta chain sequence with its context. The sample is drawn from a study of cytomegalovirus exposure and HLA in healthy donors. 13 Jbeta primers and 60 Vbeta primers were used for the PCR. Only in-frame clones appear in the TCRdb table, and some are missing; sequencing was by immunoSEQ multiplex PCR. Recorded for this sample: approximately 150,000 clones. There are 15 residues in the CDR3. Germline CDR1 is GTSNPN and CDR2 is SVGIG (reference sequence). Germline trimming cut 2 bases from V and 5 bases from J; bases unmatched to any gene: 7. Sequenced input: PBMCs. The TCR originated in a woman between 18 and 29 years old in good health and CMV-seronegative. V usage is TRBV30 and J usage is TRBJ1-4; 8 bases agree with TRBD1. This CDR3 reads CAWSYKTGANEKLFF. As DNA, the CDR3 is TGTGCCTGGAGTTATAAGACAGGGGCCAATGAAAAACTGTTTTTT.